The 9 T cell receptor beta chains listed next were all sequenced from one sample in a study of post-analysis software for immune sequencing data (dated by TCRdb to about 2015). The method was PCR. TCRdb names Illumina HiSeq 2500 as the instrument used. To reduce PCR and sequencing biases, unique molecular identifiers were incorporated into the TCR beta cDNA libraries. In-frame beta chains were kept once TCRdb had trimmed the public reads at Q25 with fastp and called clones with MiXCR. Rows are combined by CDR3 protein, so each entry shows the most common genes and DNA. A total of approximately 730,000 distinct CDR3 sequences appear in this sample, roughly 27% of them only once. Of the sample, more than 0.55% falls within the top ten clones. Here is what the overall study found, with its caveats: About five TRBV segments, including TRBV5-6, TRBV5-1 and TRBV20-1, were significantly more frequent in patients than controls.

Their antigens remain unidentified. The sample taken for sequencing was blood. The receptor set was obtained from a girl between 5 and 17 years old with multiple sclerosis.

As regards this clonotype: It may be a read error: a sequence one base away is much more abundant. V usage is TRBV29-1 and J usage is TRBJ2-1; 10 nucleotides line up with TRBD1. The CDR3 length is 14 residues. The V and J ends lost 5 bases and 10 bases, in that order; junction bases with no gene match: 11. In germline, CDR1 is SQVTM, CDR2 ANQGSEA. In nucleotides, the CDR3 is TGCAGCGTTTCGGACAGGGGGACGGTCTACGAGCAGTTCTTC. It translates to CSVSDRGTVYEQFF.

This sequence joins TRBV29-1 and TRBJ2-3; 7 nucleotides line up with TRBD1. J gave up 3 bases and V 1 base, and 7 bases lay outside the gene matches. Germline CDR1 SQVTM, CDR2 ANQGSEA. This CDR3 has 15 residues. The CDR3 nucleotides read TGCAGCGTTGAAGGAGCACAGGGGATGACAGATACGCAGTATTTT. Protein product: CSVEGAQGMTDTQYF.

Of note for this clonotype: A much larger clone lies a single base off, so this may be a read error. The V and J genes are TRBV5-1 and TRBJ2-5; D may be TRBD1 (5 bases). Germline V gives CDR1 SGHRS, CDR2 YFSETQ. CDR3 length: 13 residues. The CDR3 region has the DNA TGCGCCAGCAGCTTGTCAGGGCAAGAGGCCCAGTACTTC. Translated: CASSLSGQEAQYF.

The count of this clonotype is one. This chain uses TRBV10-3 with TRBJ2-2; D ambiguous. This CDR3 comprises 14 residues. Germline V gene lookup returns CDR1 ENHRY and CDR2 SYGVKD. Trimming shortened V by 0 bases and J by 8 bases, and 10 bases separated the two germline ends. CDR3 in amino acids: CAISESGRRGELFF. The CDR3 DNA is TGTGCCATCAGTGAGTCCGGCAGGCGAGGGGAGCTGTTTTTT.

This clonotype came up a few times. The chain joins TRBV12-3 or TRBV12-4 to TRBJ2-6; D tentatively fits TRBD1 or TRBD2 (6 bases each). V shed 2 bases and J shed 2 bases, with 13 bases lying between them. This CDR3 is 17 amino acids long. The CDR3 here is CASSLSHGGAGANVLTF. In DNA form, the CDR3 reads TGTGCCAGCAGTTTATCCCACGGGGGCGCTGGGGCCAACGTCCTGACTTTC.

Regarding this clonotype: A much larger clone differs from this one at a single base, so this may be a read error. The V gene is TRBV29-1, the J gene TRBJ2-5; D unresolved. CDR1 and CDR2 from the germline V gene are SQVTM and ANQGSEA. Trimming shortened V by 0 bases and J by 5 bases, and 13 bases separated the two germline ends. The CDR3 extends over 14 amino acids. The CDR3 here is CSVEELGKWETQYF. CDR3 sequence (DNA): TGCAGCGTTGAAGAGCTGGGAAAGTGGGAGACCCAGTACTTC.

This clonotype was detected a few times. The chain combines TRBV4-3 with TRBJ2-5; maybe TRBD1 (6 bases). CDR1 and CDR2 (germline): LGHNA, YSLEER. The CDR3 loop spans 15 amino acids. V was shortened by 1 base and J by 4 bases, with 13 bases between the two germline ends. In nucleotides, the CDR3 is TGCGCCAGCAGCCAAGTCCCCGGCAGGGGAGAGACCCAGTACTTC. It is translated as CASSQVPGRGETQYF.

The chain recombines TRBV7-9 with TRBJ2-2, with TRBD1 matching over 9 bases. The CDR3 runs 17 residues. CDR1 is SEHNR and CDR2 is FQNEAQ in the germline V gene (reference sequence). The V gene end was trimmed by 2 bases and the J gene end by 2 bases; junction bases not matched to a gene: 6. DNA of the CDR3: TGTGCCAGCAGCTTAATCCCGGGACAGGGTAACACCGGGGAGCTGTTTTTT. Translating it yields CASSLIPGQGNTGELFF.

Concerning this clonotype: The junction and the germline gene differ at one end; a read error may be behind it. The J gene is TRBJ2-1, the V gene TRBV7-2; 7 bases map to TRBD1. There are 17 residues in the CDR3. The germline V gene encodes CDR1 SGHTA and CDR2 FQGNSA. The CDR3 reads CVSSGARQGRAHNEQFF. DNA for the CDR3: TGTGTCAGCAGTGGCGCGAGACAGGGTAGGGCTCACAATGAGCAGTTCTTC. The variable domain in full, completed from reference TRBV7-2 and TRBJ2-1, reads GAGVSQSPSNKVTEKGKDVELRCDPISGHTALYWYRQSLGQGLEFLIYFQGNSAPDKSGLPSDRFSAERTGGSVSTLTIQRTQQEDSAVYLCVSSGARQGRAHNEQFFGPGTRLTVL.